The present TCR beta chain was sequenced within a study of pediatric ulcerative colitis. On the study more broadly: Fewer than 10 patients showed pancolitis and two showed left-sided colitis. Findings and caveats of the study: In rectum, acute severe colitis had expanded clones and less diversity. Two rectal CDR3 clonotypes occurred in all ulcerative colitis patients.

Comment on this clone: Its antigen is not known. The junction differs from germline at one of its ends, possibly a read error.

Measured with immunoSEQ multiplex PCR; TCRdb has only the in-frame clones, and not every one. The sample records 64,000 or so clones, 70% to 85% being singletons. The sequencing sample was made of blood. This TCR derives from a boy younger than 18 with moderate ulcerative colitis.

CDR3 residues: CASSPPSPNTGELFF. The DNA for the CDR3 is TGTGCTAGCTCACCACCATCCCCGAACACCGGGGAGCTGTTTTTT. The J gene is TRBJ2-2, the V gene TRBV18; no clear D. The CDR3 is 15 residues long. The germline V gene encodes CDR1 KGHSH and CDR2 LQKENI.